The rows below give T cell receptor beta chains drawn from one sample of a study of blood T cell repertoires in COVID-19. Generated by immunoSEQ multiplex PCR, the TCRdb table keeps only in-frame clones and is missing some. The table lists about 120,000 clones, 70% to 80% of them singletons. The sequencing input was peripheral blood. The receptors here all came from a woman older than 75 with acute or convalescent COVID-19. CDR3s include the opening cysteine and the closing phenylalanine or tryptophan. Each record gives: V gene, CDR3 protein.

TRBV5-1 | CASSLVGRGPQETQYF
TRBV7-3 | CASSTAGGDEAFF
TRBV2 | CATGGTPTYEQYF
TRBV5-1 | CASTRAVPSEDTIYF
TRBV19 | CASSIGRISNQPQHF
TRBV3-1/TRBV3-2 | CASSQLYDRGLGYTF
TRBV6-6 | CASIAQGSKGYTF
TRBV7-9 | CASSLALQGPLYGYTF
TRBV7-2 | CASSLQGMNTEAFF
TRBV4-3 | CASSQQTGGTGGYTF
TRBV28 | CASSLAGRFGDEQFF
TRBV6-5 | CASSQGGLSNQPQHF
TRBV19 | CASSIPHRGGNSPLHF
TRBV19 | CATHGVIRNQPQHF
TRBV6-2/TRBV6-3 | CASSYSGQSFYNEQFF
TRBV19 | CASSIDSLTGRSYTF
TRBV12-3/TRBV12-4 | CASERRTDTQYF
TRBV30 | CAWSLLGQGISPLHF
TRBV5-5 | CASSRSLGQGLGYTF
TRBV2 | CASSASRDSEQYF
TRBV5-1 | CASSLVGLAGTDTQYF
TRBV2 | CASSEAGHSTNTEAFF
TRBV4-1 | CASSQVHASGAEAFF
TRBV12-3/TRBV12-4 | CASSQYRNTEAFF
TRBV7-2 | CASSPASGQVMNEAFF
TRBV19 | CASSIAGVGNQPQHF
TRBV2 | CASSEEAIGSQHF
TRBV5-6 | CASSAPTGGRGNEKLFF
TRBV7-7 | CASSLSLGLAGGEQYF
TRBV4-3 | CASSPRGAETQYF
TRBV2 | CARGQGRSEAFF
TRBV19 | CASSRGVPEAFF
TRBV3-1/TRBV3-2 | CASSQGTGLGEQYF
TRBV3-1/TRBV3-2 | CASTQSAVSTGNTIYF
TRBV28 | CASSDTNYGYTF
TRBV7-9 | CASSATWTEAFF